One T cell receptor (beta chain) is described in this entry. This clonotype was seen more than once but under ten times. Its antigen is unknown. Base qualities were left out, and no much larger clone turns up one base away. The data stem from a study of T cells in Graves' hyperthyroidism and ophthalmopathy (dated 2019 in TCRdb). At the level of the whole study: Peripheral blood was collected at initial diagnosis, before any treatment. A discovery cohort of roughly 100 patients, 43 with Graves' ophthalmopathy and 55 to 60 with stable Graves' hyperthyroidism, was used to find distinguishing TCR V-J signatures. Prospective prediction of ophthalmopathy was tested in an independent validation cohort of 18 to 20 hyperthyroidism patients and 15 to 17 patients who later progressed to ophthalmopathy. For training and testing, the roughly 93 patients in the discovery cohort were randomly divided in a 7:3 ratio. In addition, the study compared T-cell repertoires in thyroid tissue and in blood from a handful of Graves' hyperthyroidism patients. Once sampling was done, hyperthyroidism patients were given methimazole at a starting dose of 30 mg daily, whereas ophthalmopathy patients were given high-dose intravenous methylprednisolone. TCR Vbeta CDR3 sequencing of roughly 140 peripheral blood samples (approximately 44 ophthalmopathy, over 70 hyperthyroidism and approximately 17 progressor patients) is reported in the paper. What the study reported, not specific to this receptor: Most expanded thyroid clonotypes (frequency above 0.001) were also detected in blood, suggesting blood repertoires may reflect thyroid immune responses. In cross-validation, a model built on a 13 V-J signature told ophthalmopathy apart from stable hyperthyroidism with under 90% sensitivity and around 81% specificity, and in testing the same model reached 80%/75%. No statistical method was used to fix the sample size in advance, and group allocation was not hidden from the investigators. During validation, the model predicted progression to ophthalmopathy a median of approximately 6.5 months ahead of onset, with around 65% sensitivity and about 72% specificity.

V is reduced by 6 bases and J by 0 bases, leaving a spacing of 9 bases between them. The germline V gene yields LGHNT for CDR1 and FRNRAP for CDR2. The CDR3 spans 14 residues, from the cysteine through the phenylalanine. Only the CDR3 part of the read is kept: 42 bases, read in frame from the first base. Graves' hyperthyroidism was defined as stable when no progression to ophthalmopathy occurred over 18 months of follow-up. The hyperthyroidism patients were between 18 and 65 years old and newly diagnosed, with a disease duration of less than 2 months. Exclusion was applied to patients with uncontrolled infections, other autoimmune diseases, pregnancy or lactation. Clinical symptoms, serum thyroxine and TRAb, thyroid ultrasound, and orbital computed tomography formed the basis for the diagnoses. Ficoll-Paque density gradient centrifugation was used to isolate PBMCs from 8.5 to 10 ml of fresh peripheral blood. Trizol reagent was used to extract total RNA, and RNA quality was then checked on an Agilent 2100 Bioanalyzer.

Amplification of TCR beta CDR3 regions was carried out from RNA transcripts. A first-round RT-PCR of the TCR CDR3 used the HTBI primer set with the Qiagen OneStep RT-PCR kit. Libraries were constructed in a second round of multiplex PCR, after which size selection and purification were performed. Libraries were sequenced paired-end with 100 bp reads on an Illumina HiSeq2000. Concerning the study's data processing: Raw data were processed with SOAPnuke, discarding reads with adapters, uncalled bases, mean Phred below 15, or no exact constant-primer or identifier match. COPE v1.2.5 was used to merge the high-quality paired reads, and each unique nucleotide sequence was defined as a clonotype. MiTCR v1.1 was used to align clonotypes to the IMGT TRBV, TRBD and TRBJ reference segments. The analysis was restricted to V-J combinations with a frequency above 0.0001, which together covered 99% to 99.2% of the repertoires. The TCS score was defined as the ratio of F50 (clonal expansion) to E x V (chaos), calculated using BLOSUM62-based TCRdist between CDR3 peptides within each V-J. Welch's t-statistics and random forest reduced around 520 V-J features to 13, which were used in a naive Bayes classifier (R e1071). In TCRdb, the public reads were trimmed at Q25 with fastp and aligned with MiXCR, with productive beta chains retained. Rows are unified per CDR3 protein, each entry keeping the most common DNA and genes. The V and J calls come from TCRdb's annotation, not from the publication. The sample table holds around 580,000 distinct CDR3 sequences, of which over 15% were seen once. The ten largest account for 18% of the sample.

This TCR was recovered from a woman aged 18 to 35 with Graves' hyperthyroidism. Sequencing was done on a sample of blood. The sequence is built from TRBV12-5 and TRBJ1-3; no D gene is confidently identified. The DNA is as follows: TGTGCTAGTGGCCCCGCCGGCTCTGGAAACACCATATATTTT. Translation gives CASGPAGSGNTIYF.